This passage covers 16 T cell receptor beta chains from one sample sequenced in a study of PD-L1 blockade in urothelial cancer. The method was immunoSEQ multiplex PCR; TCRdb's version includes in-frame clones alone and lacks a portion of them. The data hold more than 45,000 clones, with around 88% observed a single time. The source material was PBMCs, sampled around atezolizumab (anti-PD-L1) treatment. The receptor set was obtained from a man aged 80 or over with urothelial cancer.

The chain has TRBV27 and TRBJ2-2; 11 positions agree with TRBD1. Trimming at V came to 2 bases and at J to 6 bases, leaving 5 bases not matched to a gene. Germline CDR1 MNHEY, CDR2 SMNVEV (reference sequence). The CDR3 covers 16 residues. The CDR3 DNA reads as TGTGCCAGCAGTTTACGAAGGACAGGGGGCCCCGGGGAGCTGTTTTTT. This gives the protein CASSLRRTGGPGELFF.

The chain carries TRBV28 and TRBJ1-3; TRBD1 aligns across 8 bases. The CDR3 covers 14 residues. J lost 5 bases, V lost 7 bases, and 7 bases had no gene match. Germline loops: CDR1 MDHEN, CDR2 SYDVKM. CDR3 nucleotides: TGTGCCAGCAAGCCGACAGGGGTGCGAAACACCATATATTTT. Its translation is CASKPTGVRNTIYF.

The rearrangement uses TRBV6-4 and TRBJ1-2; 12 nucleotides match TRBD1. The CDR3 contains 17 residues. V lost 0 bases, J lost 2 bases, and 4 bases stayed unmatched. Germline V gene data show CDR1 as MRHNA and CDR2 as SNTAGT. CDR3 DNA sequence: TGTGCCAGCAGTGACTCGAGGGGGACAGGGGGCAACTATGGCTACACCTTC. Its translation: CASSDSRGTGGNYGYTF.

The V gene is TRBV9, the J gene TRBJ2-2; the match to TRBD1 covers 7 bases. In germline, CDR1 is SGDLS, CDR2 YYNGEE. Trimming took 0 bases from V and 0 from J; bases not matched to a gene: 2. The CDR3 totals 16 residues. The CDR3 spells CASSVVGTANTGELFF. In nucleotides, the CDR3 is TGTGCCAGCAGCGTAGTAGGGACAGCGAACACCGGGGAGCTGTTTTTT.

The table lists this clone with a count of one. The chain links TRBV19 to TRBJ2-7, with TRBD1 matching 7 bases. Germline V CDR1 and CDR2: LNHDA, SQIVND (reference sequence). The CDR3 is made up of 14 amino acids. V lost 5 bases to trimming and J lost 2 bases; unmatched junction nucleotides: 6. The CDR3 loop is CASSVGQTTYEQYF. The CDR3 nucleotides read TGTGCCAGTAGTGTGGGACAGACAACCTACGAGCAGTACTTC.

The rearrangement joins TRBV20-1 to TRBJ2-7; 7 bases are a match to TRBD2. With V trimmed by 6 bases and J by 4 bases, 3 bases remained unmatched. Per the germline V gene, CDR1 is DFQATT and CDR2 is SNEGSKA (reference sequence). The CDR3 has 11 residues. CDR3 bases: TGCAGTGCCAGACTAGCTTACGAGCAGTACTTC. As protein: CSARLAYEQYF.

The chain carries TRBV19 and TRBJ1-2; 7 bases are shared with TRBD1. Germline V lookup: CDR1 LNHDA, CDR2 SQIVND (reference sequence). The CDR3 totals 13 residues. The ends lost 6 bases at V and 5 bases at J; junction bases unmatched: 6. CDR3 bases: TGTGCCAGTAGCCGGGACAGTGCTTATGGCTACACCTTC. Translation: CASSRDSAYGYTF.

The V and J genes are TRBV6-5 and TRBJ1-1, with D possibly matching TRBD1 (5 bases). Germline V CDR1 and CDR2: MNHEY, SVGAGI. Trimming left V 6 bases short and J 4 bases short, with 15 bases between. There are 14 residues in the CDR3. CDR3 in amino acids: CASRILRAATEAFF. CDR3 DNA sequence: TGTGCCAGCAGGATCCTCAGGGCGGCCACTGAAGCTTTCTTT.

This chain joins TRBV7-7 and TRBJ2-5, with 7 bases lining up with TRBD1. Losses at the gene ends were 5 bases for V and 4 bases for J; bases not matched to a gene: 10. The CDR3 consists of 15 residues. Germline V gives CDR1 SSHAT, CDR2 FNYEAQ (reference sequence). This chain's CDR3 is CASSPGTVVPETQYF. The DNA for the CDR3 is TGTGCCAGCAGCCCCGGGACAGTGGTCCCAGAGACCCAGTACTTC.

V is TRBV5-6 and J is TRBJ1-1; TRBD1 matches at 9 bases. The trim removed 0 bases at V and 2 bases at J, leaving 5 bases unmatched. Germline V gene sequence: CDR1 SGHDT, CDR2 YYEEEE. This CDR3 contains 16 residues. CDR3: CASSLVGQGTNTEAFF. In DNA form, the CDR3 reads TGTGCCAGCAGCTTGGTGGGACAGGGAACCAACACTGAAGCTTTCTTT.

Only one count was recorded for this clone. This chain uses TRBV21-1 with TRBJ2-5; TRBD1 is the table's D call and was not checked against the DNA. TRBV21-1 counts as a pseudogene. The CDR3 is 15 residues long. In nucleotides, the CDR3 is TGTGCCAGCCGGGCCGGGACAGAACTAAAAGAGACCCAGTACTTC. Translating gives CASRAGTELKETQYF.

This chain connects TRBV9 to TRBJ2-1; 12 positions match TRBD2. This CDR3 contains 17 residues. V shed 5 bases and J 2 bases; nucleotides not matched to a gene: 8. The germline V gene encodes CDR1 SGDLS and CDR2 YYNGEE. CDR3 loop: CASSAGTSGHPYNEQFF. The CDR3 DNA reads TGTGCCAGCAGTGCGGGGACTAGCGGGCATCCCTACAATGAGCAGTTCTTC. The full variable domain, completed using reference TRBV9 and TRBJ2-1, is DSGVTQTPKHLITATGQRVTLRCSPRSGDLSVYWYQQSLDQGLQFLIQYYNGEERAKGNILERFSAQQFPDLHSELNLSSLELGDSALYFCASSAGTSGHPYNEQFFGPGTRLTVL.

The chain carries TRBV19 and TRBJ2-3; 7 bases fit TRBD2. The CDR3 runs to 16 residues. The germline CDR1 and CDR2 sequences are LNHDA and SQIVND (reference sequence). Trimming removed 7 bases from V and 0 bases from J; junction bases left unmatched: 10. The CDR3 sequence is CASKTMGGPSTDTQYF. The CDR3 DNA reads as TGTGCCAGTAAAACGATGGGAGGGCCTAGCACAGATACGCAGTATTTT.

In this sample, this clone turned up once. The chain carries TRBV2 and TRBJ2-7; D is perhaps TRBD2 (9 bases). CDR3 length: 16 residues. V lost 6 bases, J lost 0 bases, and 18 bases lay in between. Germline CDR1 is SNHLY and CDR2 is FYNNEI. CDR3 protein: CASRDRGGRVSYEQYF. The CDR3, as DNA: TGTGCCAGCAGAGACAGGGGCGGGAGGGTCTCCTACGAGCAGTACTTC.

V usage is TRBV6-5 and J usage is TRBJ2-5; TRBD2 is a possible D gene (5 bases). CDR1 MNHEY and CDR2 SVGAGI come from the germline V gene. The CDR3 is 14 amino acids. V lost 8 bases to trimming and J lost 7 bases, with 20 bases between them. DNA for the CDR3: TGTGCCAGCCGAGGGATAGACGTGGGTCCGACCCAGTACTTC. Protein sequence: CASRGIDVGPTQYF.

The chain has TRBV2 and TRBJ2-6; perhaps TRBD1 as D (6 bases). The V end was cut by 0 bases, the J end by 0 bases, with 15 bases between. The CDR3 is 19 amino acids. Germline-derived CDR1 and CDR2 are SNHLY and FYNNEI. CDR3 nucleotide sequence: TGTGCCAGCAGTGAAGCGCTTTGGGACACCTCCTCTGGGGCCAACGTCCTGACTTTC. Translating gives CASSEALWDTSSGANVLTF.